This is a list of T cell receptor beta chains from one sample in a study of blood T cell repertoires in COVID-19. The repertoire was sequenced with immunoSEQ multiplex PCR; TCRdb's copy has only in-frame clones and lacks some. The data contain 350,000 or so clones, approximately 89% of them singletons. Specimen: peripheral blood. Receptor source: a woman aged 60-70 years with COVID-19, enrolled during active disease. Both conserved end residues are part of each CDR3. A D gene is named only where the DNA matches it firmly. The size entry is marked missing in some rows and otherwise reads once, few, many or a size class.

clone_size: -; d_call: TRBD2; j_call: TRBJ2-1; v_call: TRBV7-6; cdr3_aa: CASSPLAGGLSYNEQFF; cdr3_nt: TGTGCCAGCAGCCCTCTAGCGGGGGGGCTCTCCTACAATGAGCAGTTCTTC
clone_size: -; d_call: -; j_call: TRBJ1-4; v_call: TRBV28; cdr3_aa: CASSDPTGRLLGEKLFF; cdr3_nt: TGTGCCAGCAGTGACCCCACGGGGAGGCTCTTAGGCGAAAAACTGTTTTTT
clone_size: -; d_call: TRBD1; j_call: TRBJ1-2; v_call: TRBV11-2; cdr3_aa: CASSSQGASGYTF; cdr3_nt: TGTGCCAGCAGCTCACAGGGGGCTAGTGGCTACACCTTC
clone_size: once; d_call: TRBD2; j_call: TRBJ2-7; v_call: TRBV15; cdr3_aa: CATSPGHMGGYEQYF; cdr3_nt: TGTGCCACCAGCCCCGGGCACATGGGGGGGTACGAGCAGTACTTC
clone_size: -; d_call: TRBD1; j_call: TRBJ2-2; v_call: TRBV6-4; cdr3_aa: CASSATQGTGELFF; cdr3_nt: TGTGCCAGCAGTGCTACACAGGGGACCGGGGAGCTGTTTTTT
clone_size: -; d_call: -; j_call: TRBJ1-1; v_call: TRBV18; cdr3_aa: CASSPPLGANTEAFF; cdr3_nt: TGTGCCAGCTCACCACCTTTAGGGGCGAACACTGAAGCTTTCTTT
clone_size: -; d_call: -; j_call: TRBJ1-6; v_call: TRBV11-1; cdr3_aa: CASSLSGSSYNSPLHF; cdr3_nt: TGTGCCAGCAGCTTATCCGGGAGCTCCTATAATTCACCCCTCCACTTT
clone_size: -; d_call: -; j_call: TRBJ1-5; v_call: TRBV7-2; cdr3_aa: CASSLGEGQPQHF; cdr3_nt: TGTGCCAGCAGCTTAGGCGAGGGTCAGCCCCAGCATTTT
clone_size: -; d_call: -; j_call: TRBJ2-5; v_call: TRBV29-1; cdr3_aa: CSVEKIRGGRETQYF; cdr3_nt: TGCAGCGTTGAAAAGATAAGGGGTGGGCGGGAGACCCAGTACTTC
clone_size: -; d_call: -; j_call: TRBJ1-2; v_call: TRBV29-1; cdr3_aa: CSVAEPGRGDYGYTF; cdr3_nt: TGCAGCGTTGCTGAGCCAGGCCGGGGGGACTATGGCTACACCTTC
clone_size: -; d_call: -; j_call: TRBJ1-2; v_call: TRBV30; cdr3_aa: CAGTGGGWVYGYTF; cdr3_nt: TGTGCCGGAACTGGGGGGGGGTGGGTCTATGGCTACACCTTC
clone_size: -; d_call: TRBD2; j_call: TRBJ2-3; v_call: TRBV10-1; cdr3_aa: CASSTGTSGGDTQYF; cdr3_nt: TGCGCCAGCTCGACCGGGACTAGCGGGGGAGATACGCAGTATTTT
clone_size: -; d_call: TRBD1; j_call: TRBJ1-1; v_call: TRBV5-1; cdr3_aa: CASSPGTANTEAFF; cdr3_nt: TGCGCCAGCAGCCCCGGGACAGCGAACACTGAAGCTTTCTTT
clone_size: -; d_call: TRBD1; j_call: TRBJ1-5; v_call: TRBV2; cdr3_aa: CASTLDRAANQPQHF; cdr3_nt: TGTGCCAGCACCCTGGACAGGGCAGCAAATCAGCCCCAGCATTTT
clone_size: -; d_call: -; j_call: TRBJ2-3; v_call: TRBV5-1; cdr3_aa: CASSLAASRADTQYF; cdr3_nt: TGCGCCAGCAGCTTGGCGGCTAGCAGAGCAGATACGCAGTATTTT
clone_size: -; d_call: TRBD1; j_call: TRBJ2-3; v_call: TRBV9; cdr3_aa: CASSVRPADRGLQGTDTQYF; cdr3_nt: TGTGCCAGCAGCGTCCGCCCCGCCGACAGGGGGTTACAGGGCACAGATACGCAGTATTTT
clone_size: -; d_call: TRBD1; j_call: TRBJ1-2; v_call: TRBV6-5; cdr3_aa: CASSLGGRPNYGYTF; cdr3_nt: TGTGCCAGCAGTTTAGGGGGCCGGCCCAACTATGGCTACACCTTC
clone_size: -; d_call: TRBD1; j_call: TRBJ1-1; v_call: TRBV5-4; cdr3_aa: CASRRDSYTNFNTEAFF; cdr3_nt: TGTGCCAGCAGGAGGGACAGCTACACTAATTTTAACACTGAAGCTTTCTTT
clone_size: -; d_call: TRBD1; j_call: TRBJ1-6; v_call: TRBV27; cdr3_aa: CASSIDRGLSYNSPLHF; cdr3_nt: TGTGCCAGCAGTATTGACAGGGGGCTTTCCTATAATTCACCCCTCCACTTT
clone_size: -; d_call: -; j_call: TRBJ2-2; v_call: TRBV30; cdr3_aa: CAWPEGKGADTGELFF; cdr3_nt: TGTGCCTGGCCGGAGGGTAAAGGGGCGGACACCGGGGAGCTGTTTTTT
clone_size: -; d_call: -; j_call: TRBJ1-6; v_call: TRBV2; cdr3_aa: CASSEGWTAGGNNSPLHF; cdr3_nt: TGTGCCAGCAGTGAAGGTTGGACAGCTGGGGGTAATAATTCACCCCTCCACTTT
clone_size: -; d_call: -; j_call: TRBJ2-7; v_call: TRBV5-5; cdr3_aa: CASVGAEQYF; cdr3_nt: TGTGCCAGCGTTGGAGCGGAGCAGTACTTC
clone_size: -; d_call: TRBD1; j_call: TRBJ2-7; v_call: TRBV13; cdr3_aa: CASSLGTGAYEQYF; cdr3_nt: TGTGCCAGCAGCTTAGGGACAGGGGCCTACGAGCAGTACTTC
clone_size: -; d_call: -; j_call: TRBJ2-3; v_call: TRBV14; cdr3_aa: CASSLRSTDTQYF; cdr3_nt: TGTGCCAGCAGTCTCAGGAGCACAGATACGCAGTATTTT
clone_size: -; d_call: -; j_call: TRBJ1-3; v_call: TRBV6-5; cdr3_aa: CASSMEMAPTNTIYF; cdr3_nt: TGTGCCAGCAGTATGGAGATGGCCCCTACAAACACCATATATTTT
clone_size: -; d_call: -; j_call: TRBJ1-5; v_call: TRBV7-8; cdr3_aa: CASSLGGRGNQPQHF; cdr3_nt: TGTGCCAGCAGCTTAGGAGGGAGGGGCAATCAGCCCCAGCATTTT
clone_size: -; d_call: -; j_call: TRBJ1-5; v_call: TRBV6-1; cdr3_aa: CASSDLMGPNQPQHF; cdr3_nt: TGTGCCAGCAGTGATTTGATGGGGCCCAATCAGCCCCAGCATTTT
clone_size: -; d_call: TRBD1; j_call: TRBJ1-2; v_call: TRBV5-4; cdr3_aa: CASSFQGASYGYTF; cdr3_nt: TGTGCCAGCAGCTTCCAGGGGGCGAGCTATGGCTACACCTTC
clone_size: -; d_call: -; j_call: TRBJ2-7; v_call: TRBV5-5; cdr3_aa: CASGVGAVAEQYF; cdr3_nt: TGTGCCAGCGGCGTGGGGGCCGTCGCCGAGCAGTACTTC
clone_size: -; d_call: TRBD1; j_call: TRBJ2-1; v_call: TRBV9; cdr3_aa: CASSGPTGGINIEQFF; cdr3_nt: TGTGCCAGCAGCGGACCCACAGGGGGCATTAACATAGAGCAGTTCTTC
clone_size: -; d_call: -; j_call: TRBJ1-1; v_call: TRBV2; cdr3_aa: CASSDNGGTEAFF; cdr3_nt: TGTGCCAGCAGTGACAACGGGGGTACTGAAGCTTTCTTT
clone_size: -; d_call: -; j_call: TRBJ2-3; v_call: TRBV27; cdr3_aa: CASKPSGGRDTQYF; cdr3_nt: TGTGCCAGCAAACCTTCCGGGGGTAGAGATACGCAGTATTTT
clone_size: few; d_call: TRBD1; j_call: TRBJ2-7; v_call: TRBV19; cdr3_aa: CASRREDRASYEQYF; cdr3_nt: TGTGCCAGTAGAAGGGAGGACAGGGCGTCCTACGAGCAGTACTTC
clone_size: -; d_call: -; j_call: TRBJ1-3; v_call: TRBV19; cdr3_aa: CASSIPDSGNTIYF; cdr3_nt: TGTGCCAGTAGTATCCCGGACTCGGGAAACACCATATATTTT
clone_size: -; d_call: -; j_call: TRBJ1-2; v_call: TRBV4-1; cdr3_aa: CASSRERQLYGYTF; cdr3_nt: TGCGCCAGCAGCCGAGAGAGACAGCTTTATGGCTACACCTTC
clone_size: -; d_call: TRBD2; j_call: TRBJ2-7; v_call: TRBV30; cdr3_aa: CAWTSGGSYEQYF; cdr3_nt: TGTGCCTGGACTAGCGGGGGCTCCTACGAGCAGTACTTC
clone_size: -; d_call: -; j_call: TRBJ1-2; v_call: TRBV20-1; cdr3_aa: CSASYTGGGYTF; cdr3_nt: TGCAGTGCTAGTTACACCGGAGGGGGCTACACCTTC
clone_size: once; d_call: -; j_call: TRBJ2-1; v_call: TRBV7-6; cdr3_aa: CASCPDEGTYNEQFF; cdr3_nt: TGTGCCAGCTGTCCGGACGAGGGGACATACAATGAGCAGTTCTTC